This is a list of T cell receptor beta chains from one sample in a study of T cells in tumors after PD-1 blockade. The protocol was immunoSEQ multiplex PCR, while the TCRdb copy is restricted to in-frame clones and leaves out a portion. The sample has 3,500 to 5,000 clones; roughly 70% are singletons. The sequences come from tumor tissue, collected before anti-PD-1 treatment. The origin of the receptors is a human donor with basal cell carcinoma. Each CDR3 is given with its conserved first and last residue. The order of the fields is D gene, clone size, V gene, J gene, CDR3 DNA, CDR3 protein. A D gene is named only where the DNA matches it firmly. Rows may omit the clone size; those that give it use once, few, many or a size class.

>.|.|TRBV21-1|TRBJ2-5
TGTGCCAGCAGCAAAAGGGCGGGACAGGGAGATTGGGAGACCCAGTACTTC
CASSKRAGQGDWETQYF
>TRBD2|.|TRBV5-4|TRBJ2-1
TGTGCCAGCAGCCGGAGGGCTAGCGGGATTCTCTTC
CASSRRASGILF
>.|.|TRBV27|TRBJ2-5
TGTGCCAGCAGTTTATCTTGGAAACAAGAGACCCAGTACTTC
CASSLSWKQETQYF
>.|.|TRBV9|TRBJ1-3
TGTGCCAGCAGTGTAGGGGTGGGAAACACCATATATTTT
CASSVGVGNTIYF
>.|.|TRBV7-2|TRBJ2-1
TGTGCCAGCAGCTTGGACAATGCGTACAATGAGCAGTTCTTC
CASSLDNAYNEQFF
>.|few|TRBV5-1|TRBJ2-2
TGCGCCAGCAGTCTGGCGAACACCGGGGAGCTGTTTTTT
CASSLANTGELFF
>.|.|TRBV5-1|TRBJ1-2
TGCGCCAGCAGCTTGACCCCAGGGGCTTATGGCTACACCTTC
CASSLTPGAYGYTF
>.|.|TRBV5-1|TRBJ2-1
TGCGCCAGCAGCTCCGCCCTTGTGGCCAATGAGCAGTTCTTC
CASSSALVANEQFF
>TRBD1|.|TRBV28|TRBJ1-2
TGTGCCAGCAGCGTGACAGGGAGGGGCGGCTACACCTTC
CASSVTGRGGYTF
>TRBD2|.|TRBV5-8|TRBJ2-1
TGTGCCAGCAGCTTGCCACTAGCGGGAGTAAATGAGCAGTTCTTC
CASSLPLAGVNEQFF
>TRBD1|once|TRBV4-3|TRBJ2-7
TGCGCCAGCAGCCAGTACTTTCTGAAGGGACAGGGGACTTCTCACTACGAGCAGTACTTC
CASSQYFLKGQGTSHYEQYF
>TRBD1|.|TRBV3-1/TRBV3-2|TRBJ1-2
TGTGCCAGCAGTAGACAGGGGTGCGATGGCTACACCTTC
CASSRQGCDGYTF
>.|.|TRBV19|TRBJ2-2
TGTGCCAGTAGTAACGTGGCAGGTTACACCGGGGAGCTGTTTTTT
CASSNVAGYTGELFF
>TRBD1|.|TRBV7-3|TRBJ2-6
TGTGCCAGCAGCTCCCCGGACAGGTCTGGGGCCAACGTCCTGACTTTC
CASSSPDRSGANVLTF
>TRBD1|.|TRBV6-1|TRBJ2-3
TGTGCCAGCAGTGAAGGTTGGCAGGGGGTCACAGATACGCAGTATTTT
CASSEGWQGVTDTQYF
>TRBD2|large|TRBV30|TRBJ2-3
TGTGCCTCGCCTGGCGGGGGAAGCACAGATACGCAGTATTTT
CASPGGGSTDTQYF
>TRBD2|.|TRBV7-2|TRBJ2-7
TGTGCCAGCAGTCCCTCTTTGGGGAGGGGCTACGAGCAGTACTTC
CASSPSLGRGYEQYF
>.|.|TRBV16|TRBJ1-4
TGTGCCAGCACCCGAGGGTCAACTAATGAAAAACTGTTTTTT
CASTRGSTNEKLFF
>.|.|TRBV28|TRBJ2-6
TGTGCCAGCAGTTTAAGGGCTACCGTCTCTGGGGCCAACGTCCTGACTTTC
CASSLRATVSGANVLTF
>TRBD1|.|TRBV5-5|TRBJ1-2
TGTGCCAGCAGCTACCAACAGGGGCCTCAATATGGCTACACCTTC
CASSYQQGPQYGYTF
>.|few|TRBV7-8|TRBJ2-5
TGTGCCAGCAGCCTTGGGACTCTGCGCGAGACCCAGTACTTC
CASSLGTLRETQYF
>TRBD1|.|TRBV4-2|TRBJ1-2
TGTGCCAGCAGCCAGGATACAGGGGGCCGGGGCTACACCTTC
CASSQDTGGRGYTF
>.|.|TRBV3-1/TRBV3-2|TRBJ1-2
TGTGCCAGCAGCCAAGTGCAGGGACATGGCTACACCTTC
CASSQVQGHGYTF
>.|.|TRBV7-5|TRBJ1-3
TGTGCCAGAAGCCCAACTCCGAGGGCCGGGCTCTCTGGAAACACCATATATTTT
CARSPTPRAGLSGNTIYF
>.|.|TRBV3-1/TRBV3-2|TRBJ1-6
TGTGCCAGCAGCTTGGGACGAGATAATTCACCCCTCCACTTT
CASSLGRDNSPLHF
>.|.|TRBV7-2|TRBJ2-2
TGTGCCAGCAGTCCATTGAACACCGGGGAGCTGTTTTTT
CASSPLNTGELFF
>.|.|TRBV10-2|TRBJ2-7
TGCGCCAGCAGTGAGCCAGGCTACGAGCAGTACTTC
CASSEPGYEQYF
>.|.|TRBV7-9|TRBJ2-7
TGTGCCAGCAGCTCTATTGGCGGAAAGGAGCAGTACTTC
CASSSIGGKEQYF
>.|medium-sized|TRBV19|TRBJ1-4
TGTGCCAGTAGTATCTCTCCAGAAAAACTGTTTTTT
CASSISPEKLFF
>TRBD2|.|TRBV5-1|TRBJ2-3
TGCGCCAGTTCCCCCCGGACTAGCGGGTCGACAGATACGCAGTATTTT
CASSPRTSGSTDTQYF
>.|.|TRBV5-1|TRBJ1-1
TGCGCCAGCAGCTTGAGTTGGAACACTGAAGCTTTCTTT
CASSLSWNTEAFF
>.|few|TRBV7-3|TRBJ2-1
TGTGCCAGCAGTCCTGGTGCGGGCTCCTACAATGAGCAGTTCTTC
CASSPGAGSYNEQFF
>TRBD1|.|TRBV13|TRBJ2-3
TGTGCCAGCAGCTCCCCGGGACAGGGGGCTCGTACGCAGTATTTT
CASSSPGQGARTQYF
>TRBD1|.|TRBV9|TRBJ1-1
TGTGCCAGCAGCCCCCGGACAGGAGTGAACACTGAAGCTTTCTTT
CASSPRTGVNTEAFF
>.|.|TRBV6-5|TRBJ2-1
TGTGCCAGCAGGTGGAGTAATGAGCAGTTCTTC
CASRWSNEQFF
>TRBD1|.|TRBV7-2|TRBJ1-2
TGTGCCAGCAGCTTAAGGACAGGGGGTGCGGTCTATGGCTACACCTTC
CASSLRTGGAVYGYTF
>TRBD2|few|TRBV5-1|TRBJ2-7
TGCGCCAGCAGCCCGGTCGGGGGACTAGCGGAGATAACCTACGAGCAGTACTTC
CASSPVGGLAEITYEQYF
>.|.|TRBV10-3|TRBJ1-6
TGTGCCATCAGTGCGAACCAGGGGCCTTCACCCCTCCACTTT
CAISANQGPSPLHF
>.|.|TRBV10-2|TRBJ2-3
TGCGCCAGCAGTGGGTTAGAATTAGCTAGCACAGATACGCAGTATTTT
CASSGLELASTDTQYF
>.|.|TRBV7-9|TRBJ2-3
TGTGCCAGCAGCTTAGAACTAGCCGAACCGACAGATACGCAGTATTTT
CASSLELAEPTDTQYF
>.|few|TRBV7-2|TRBJ1-6
TGTGCCAGCAGCTCGTGGTCACAGGGTGGCTCCTATAATTCACCCCTCCACTTT
CASSSWSQGGSYNSPLHF
>.|few|TRBV4-3|TRBJ1-2
TGCGCCAGCAGCCAAGATGGCCGGCCCTATGGCTACACCTTC
CASSQDGRPYGYTF